This TCR beta chain originates from a study of shared T cell receptors in the human thymus. The CDR3 runs to 17 residues. Trimming stripped 0 bases from V and 5 bases from J, with 20 bases between. Germline CDR1 is SGHRS and CDR2 is YFSETQ. Produced via immunoSEQ multiplex PCR; TCRdb's table is partial and in-frame only. The sample yields around 67,000 clones, about 96% seen once. Material for sequencing was thymocytes. The TCR was taken from a human donor. The rearrangement links TRBV5-1 to TRBJ2-5; no clear D. CDR3 protein: CASSLVITQVFGETQYF. Written as DNA, the CDR3 is TGCGCCAGCAGCTTGGTCATAACTCAGGTGTTCGGCGAGACCCAGTACTTC.